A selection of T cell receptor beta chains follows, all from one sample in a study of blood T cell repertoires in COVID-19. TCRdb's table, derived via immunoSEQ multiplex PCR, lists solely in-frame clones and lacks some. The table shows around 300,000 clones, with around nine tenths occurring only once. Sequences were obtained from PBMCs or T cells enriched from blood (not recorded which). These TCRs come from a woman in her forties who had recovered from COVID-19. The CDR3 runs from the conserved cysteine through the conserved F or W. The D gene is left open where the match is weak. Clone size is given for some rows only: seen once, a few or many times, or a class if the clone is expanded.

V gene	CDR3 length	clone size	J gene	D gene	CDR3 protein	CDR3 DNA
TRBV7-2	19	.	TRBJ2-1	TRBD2	CASSFGTGLAGGPYNEQFF	TGTGCCAGCAGCTTTGGGACGGGACTAGCGGGAGGGCCCTACAATGAGCAGTTCTTC
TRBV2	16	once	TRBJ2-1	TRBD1	CASRLYGTVSYNEQFF	TGTGCCAGCAGGCTCTACGGGACAGTGAGCTACAATGAGCAGTTCTTC
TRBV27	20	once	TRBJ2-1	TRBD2	CASSPRRSGTSGRQYNEQFF	TGTGCCAGCAGTCCCCGCCGATCCGGGACTAGCGGGAGACAGTACAATGAGCAGTTCTTC
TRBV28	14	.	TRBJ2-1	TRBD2	CASRWEGHSSEQFF	TGTGCCAGCAGGTGGGAGGGCCATTCTAGTGAGCAGTTCTTC
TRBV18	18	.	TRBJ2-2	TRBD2	CASSPPRTSGTYTGELFF	TGTGCCAGCTCACCACCGCGAACTAGCGGGACGTACACCGGGGAGCTGTTTTTT
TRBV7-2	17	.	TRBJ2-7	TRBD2	CASTERISGSWAYEQYF	TGTGCCAGCACCGAGAGGATTAGCGGGAGTTGGGCCTACGAGCAGTACTTC
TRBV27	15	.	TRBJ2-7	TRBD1	CASSLSRDRAHEQYF	TGTGCCAGCAGTTTATCCAGGGACAGGGCCCACGAGCAGTACTTC
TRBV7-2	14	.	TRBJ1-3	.	CASSLVSSGNTIYF	TGTGCCAGCAGCTTAGTTAGCTCTGGAAACACCATATATTTT
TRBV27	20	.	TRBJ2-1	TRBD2	CASSLRTWGTSGLSYNEQFF	TGTGCCAGCAGTTTGAGGACCTGGGGGACTAGCGGGTTATCCTACAATGAGCAGTTCTTC
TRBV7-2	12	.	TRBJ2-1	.	CASSLAGGEQFF	TGTGCCAGCAGCTTAGCAGGGGGTGAGCAGTTCTTC
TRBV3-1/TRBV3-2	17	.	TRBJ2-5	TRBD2	CASSLLTSGRSQETQYF	TGTGCCAGCAGCCTCCTGACTAGCGGGAGGTCTCAAGAGACCCAGTACTTC
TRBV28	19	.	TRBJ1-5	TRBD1	CAGPSLTGGKVYSNQPQHF	TGTGCCGGACCCTCCCTAACAGGGGGCAAGGTCTATAGCAATCAGCCCCAGCATTTT
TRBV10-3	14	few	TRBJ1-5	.	CAISEGGSSQPQHF	TGTGCCATCAGTGAGGGGGGGTCCAGTCAGCCCCAGCATTTT
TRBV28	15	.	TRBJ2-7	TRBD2	CASSPGRTSSYEQYF	TGTGCCAGCAGTCCTGGACGGACTAGCTCCTACGAGCAGTACTTC
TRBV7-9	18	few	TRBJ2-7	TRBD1	CASSSTPGTGSPADEQYF	TGTGCCAGCAGCTCCACCCCCGGGACAGGAAGCCCCGCCGACGAGCAGTACTTC
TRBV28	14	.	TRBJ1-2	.	CASSSQPLNYGYTF	TGTGCCAGCAGTTCCCAACCGCTAAACTATGGCTACACCTTC
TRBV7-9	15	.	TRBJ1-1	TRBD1	CASSVKGQGSTEAFF	TGTGCCAGCAGCGTGAAGGGACAGGGCAGCACTGAAGCTTTCTTT
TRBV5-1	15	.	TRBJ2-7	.	CASSTTGGALGEQYF	TGCGCCAGCAGTACCACCGGCGGGGCCTTGGGGGAGCAGTACTTC
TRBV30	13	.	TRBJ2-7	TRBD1	CAWRPGGSYEQYF	TGTGCCTGGAGGCCAGGGGGCTCCTACGAGCAGTACTTC
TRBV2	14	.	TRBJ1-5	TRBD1	CASRSQGARQPQHF	TGTGCCAGCAGGTCTCAGGGGGCGAGGCAGCCCCAGCATTTT
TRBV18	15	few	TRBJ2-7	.	CASSPDPPGAYEQYF	TGTGCCAGCTCACCCGACCCACCAGGGGCCTACGAGCAGTACTTC
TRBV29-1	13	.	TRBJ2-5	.	CSVGRAVGETQYF	TGCAGCGTAGGCAGGGCGGTTGGAGAGACCCAGTACTTC
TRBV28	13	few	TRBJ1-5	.	CASRAGPNQPQHF	TGTGCCAGCAGAGCGGGTCCCAATCAGCCCCAGCATTTT
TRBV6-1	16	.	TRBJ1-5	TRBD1	CASSAGTGGLGEPQHF	TGTGCCAGCAGTGCCGGAACAGGGGGCTTGGGAGAGCCCCAGCATTTT
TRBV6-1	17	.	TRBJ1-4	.	CASSEFNSFATNEKLFF	TGTGCCAGCAGTGAATTTAACAGCTTTGCAACTAATGAAAAACTGTTTTTT
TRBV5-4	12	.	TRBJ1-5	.	CASSFRGQPQHF	TGTGCCAGCAGCTTCAGGGGTCAGCCCCAGCATTTT
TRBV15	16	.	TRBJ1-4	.	CATSRDRPGPNEKLFF	TGTGCCACCAGCAGAGATAGGCCTGGGCCGAATGAAAAACTGTTTTTT
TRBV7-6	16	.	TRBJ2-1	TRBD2	CASSLRPGLENNEQFF	TGTGCCAGCAGCTTACGCCCGGGACTAGAAAACAATGAGCAGTTCTTC
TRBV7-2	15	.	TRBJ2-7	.	CASSLSPGLPNEQYF	TGTGCCAGCAGCTTGTCCCCCGGACTACCAAACGAGCAGTACTTC
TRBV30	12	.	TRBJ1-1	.	CAGGREGTEAFF	TGTGCCGGGGGCAGGGAGGGCACTGAAGCTTTCTTT
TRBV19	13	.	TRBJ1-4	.	CASSENSREKLFF	TGTGCCAGTAGTGAGAATTCTCGGGAAAAACTGTTTTTT
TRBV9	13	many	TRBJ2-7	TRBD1	CASSPRQGAEQYF	TGTGCCAGCAGCCCCAGGCAGGGGGCCGAGCAGTACTTC
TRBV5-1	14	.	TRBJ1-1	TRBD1	CASSSGQVLAEAFF	TGCGCCAGCAGCTCTGGACAGGTTCTCGCTGAAGCTTTCTTT
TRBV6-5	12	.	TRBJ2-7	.	CASSTQGYEQYF	TGTGCCAGCAGTACACAGGGTTACGAGCAGTACTTC
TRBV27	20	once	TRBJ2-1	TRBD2	CASRRDWDRTSGREGSEQFF	TGTGCCAGCAGAAGAGATTGGGACCGGACTAGCGGGAGGGAGGGGAGTGAGCAGTTCTTC
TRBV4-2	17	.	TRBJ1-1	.	CASSQGGRVAGNTEAFF	TGTGCCAGCAGCCAAGGAGGGAGGGTAGCGGGGAACACTGAAGCTTTCTTT
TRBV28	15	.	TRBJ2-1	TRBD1	CASSPHRGPYNEQFF	TGTGCCAGCAGTCCACACAGGGGCCCCTACAATGAGCAGTTCTTC
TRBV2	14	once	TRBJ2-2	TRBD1	CASGRQGATGELFF	TGTGCCAGCGGTAGACAGGGGGCGACCGGGGAGCTGTTTTTT
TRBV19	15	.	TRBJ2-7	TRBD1	CASRGTGTGVEEQYF	TGTGCCAGTAGGGGGACCGGGACAGGGGTTGAGGAGCAGTACTTC
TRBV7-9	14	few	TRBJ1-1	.	CASSQAGVGTEAFF	TGTGCCAGCAGCCAAGCCGGGGTGGGGACTGAAGCTTTCTTT